This T cell receptor (beta chain) originates from a study of blood T cell repertoires in COVID-19. The germline gives CDR1 LNHDA, CDR2 SQIVND (reference sequence). Trimming pared 7 bases from V and 8 bases from J, leaving 24 bases between. The CDR3 loop spans 16 amino acids. Study processing details: Reference gene primer amplification yielded estimated nucleated cell counts. Some clones are missing from TCRdb's copy, which holds only in-frame ones; the method was immunoSEQ multiplex PCR. V and J calls and clone size are as listed in that table; D and trimming were resolved from the DNA. Among a few hundred thousand clones listed, 80% to 90% were seen once.

The sequenced sample consisted of peripheral blood. This TCR was sampled from a man aged 45-65 years with acute or convalescent COVID-19. The chain has TRBV19 and TRBJ2-1; perhaps TRBD2 as D (6 bases). The CDR3 nucleotides are TGTGCCAGTAACCCAGGAGGGGCCTCCTTCACGGATGAGCAGTTCTTC. Translation gives CASNPGGASFTDEQFF.